This T cell receptor (beta chain) stems from a study of identifying expanded T cells in peripheral blood. Study-wide results and caveats: Over approximately two and four weeks, about 16.4 and 19 clones changed, versus approximately 1.2 between replicates. Across healthy donors, higher total template counts meant significantly greater roughly two-week count variance.

Concerning this clone itself: Its antigen is unidentified.

From germline, CDR1 is MGHRA and CDR2 YSYEKL. V lost 0 bases to trimming and J lost 7 bases; unmatched junction nucleotides: 6. The CDR3 is 15 residues long. During the collection period, no donor immune events like infections were recorded. Some clones are missing from TCRdb's copy, which holds only in-frame ones; the method was immunoSEQ multiplex PCR. The repertoire consists of roughly 100,000 clones, with about 91% occurring once and the leading ten covering 13% to 15%. The clonotype originates from a person aged 18 to 69 in good health. This sequence joins TRBV4-1 and TRBJ1-5; 7 bases match TRBD1. The sequenced sample consisted of blood. CDR3 DNA sequence: TGCGCCAGCAGCCAAGAGACAGGGCAACGGCAGCCCCAGCATTTT. This sequence encodes CASSQETGQRQPQHF.